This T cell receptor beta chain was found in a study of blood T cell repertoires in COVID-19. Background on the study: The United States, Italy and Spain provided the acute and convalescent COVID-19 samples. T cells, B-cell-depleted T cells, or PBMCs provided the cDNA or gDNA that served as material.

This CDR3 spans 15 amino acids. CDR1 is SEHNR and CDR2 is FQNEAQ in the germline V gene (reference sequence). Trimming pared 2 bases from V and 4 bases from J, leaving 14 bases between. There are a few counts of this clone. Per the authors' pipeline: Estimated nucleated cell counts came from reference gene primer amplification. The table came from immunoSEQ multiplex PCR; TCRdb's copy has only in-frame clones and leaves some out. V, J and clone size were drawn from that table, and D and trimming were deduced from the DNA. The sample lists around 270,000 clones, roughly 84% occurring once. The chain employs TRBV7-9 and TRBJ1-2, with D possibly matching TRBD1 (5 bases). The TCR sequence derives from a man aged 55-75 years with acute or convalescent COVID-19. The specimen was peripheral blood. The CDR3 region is CASSLSPDGGYGYTF. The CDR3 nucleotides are TGTGCCAGCAGCTTAAGTCCGGACGGGGGCTATGGCTACACCTTC.